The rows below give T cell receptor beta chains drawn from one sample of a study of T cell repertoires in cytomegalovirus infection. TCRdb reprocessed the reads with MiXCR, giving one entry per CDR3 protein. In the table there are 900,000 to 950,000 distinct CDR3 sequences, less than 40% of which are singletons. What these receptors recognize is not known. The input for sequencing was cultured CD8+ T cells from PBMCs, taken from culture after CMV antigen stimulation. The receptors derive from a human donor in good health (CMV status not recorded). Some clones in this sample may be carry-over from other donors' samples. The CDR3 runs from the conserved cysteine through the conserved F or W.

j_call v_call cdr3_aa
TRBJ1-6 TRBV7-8 CASMTVSSNSPLHF
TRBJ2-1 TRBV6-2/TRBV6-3 CASSRPESYYIYNEQFF
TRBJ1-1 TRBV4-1 CTSSQDNLMNTEAFF
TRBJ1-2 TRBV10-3 CAISRSTGDGYTF
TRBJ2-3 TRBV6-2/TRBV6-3 CASSRPGTGPDTQYF
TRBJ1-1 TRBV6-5 CASRQGMNTEAFF
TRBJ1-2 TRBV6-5 CASSSAGHNYGYTF
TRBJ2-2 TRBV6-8 CASRLGRDRLTGELFF
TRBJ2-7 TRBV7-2 CASSPRTLLSYEQYF
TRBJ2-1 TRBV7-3 CASSPSTGGGNEQFF
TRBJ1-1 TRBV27 CASTKGAEAFF
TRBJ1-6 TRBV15 CATSTGSYNSPLHF